This TCR beta chain appears in the sequencing data of a study of shared clonotypes between healthy human individuals (dated by TCRdb to between 2020 and 2021). Regarding the study in general: The cohort included three men and a couple of women between 18 and 49 years of age. Between about 0.85 and 9.5 billion PBMCs per donor were obtained by leukapheresis. Per donor, three plates each were used for CD4 naive and CD4 memory, two for CD8 naive, and one for CD8 memory. To estimate repertoire size and how much clonotype sharing occurs between individuals, the study deeply sequenced the blood TCR repertoires of five or six healthy adults. Libraries were prepared and TCR repertoires were sequenced by different laboratories using diverse techniques, in order to increase sequencing depth and limit assay-specific biases.

CD8 naive samples were obtained by positive selection for CCR7 among CD45RO-negative cells, yielding a CD45RA+CCR7+ population from which TemRA cells were excluded. Donors were healthy HIV-negative adults with no recently reported acute infections or vaccinations. Every donor was a Caucasian adult living in Nashville, Tennessee, USA. Blood was collected by leukapheresis, and PBMCs were isolated by Ficoll-Histopaque density gradient centrifugation and then cryopreserved in liquid nitrogen vapor phase. Analytical flow cytometry was used to check the purity and quantity of each magnetically sorted T cell population. Each sorted fraction had its genomic DNA isolated and then quantified by UV absorbance on a Nanodrop 2000c. Broader findings and caveats from the paper: When several donors were compared, the shared fraction of clonotypes was approximately 5% for naive CD4, approximately 3.3% for naive CD8, 2.3% for memory CD4, and less than 0.5% for memory CD8. Compared with non-shared clonotypes, the clonotypes found in all four sorted-subset donors had higher generation probabilities. Rarefaction of sorted-subset datasets indicated incomplete sequencing despite the large sequencing depth. Because the study included only a small number of donors, the genetic and exposure-history diversity represented was limited. Naive subsets generally had larger estimated clonotype richness than memory subsets did. Only blood was sampled, and tissue TCR repertoires likely differ from those in blood. Based on pairwise subsampling, the degree of clonotype sharing among donors was expected to be affected by sequencing depth.

Turning to this clone: This clone's antigen is unknown. No clone much larger than this one lies a single base away; base qualities are absent.

Using the deep immunoSEQ assay, TCR CDR3 regions were amplified from genomic DNA by multiplex PCR. Extracted genomic DNA from each cell subset was distributed evenly across all wells of several immunoSEQ 96-well plates, and each plate was treated as a replicate. Each replicate PCR for sorted subsets received about 0.2 ug genomic DNA, equal to roughly 29,000 T cell genomes. The purified libraries were quantified using a Qubit 3.0 fluorometer, sized with a Bioanalyzer 2100, and then quantified again using the KAPA Library Quantification kit. A separate single-read 150-cycle Illumina NextSeq 550 flow cell was used to sequence each immunoSEQ 96-well plate. In the authors' own workflow: Because the immunoSEQ output held only junctional sequences and lacked quality scores, the filtering could not match the filtering applied to full-length reads. Sequences were annotated with PyIR, a Python wrapper for IgBLAST v1.9, using IMGT germline references to assign V/J genes and CDR3. Reads were filtered out if the reads had weak V/J assignments (E-value above 1e-6), no CDR3, stop codons, out-of-frame junctions, or ambiguous translated residues. V3J clonotypes were defined as sequences sharing the same inferred V gene, J gene, and CDR3 amino acid sequence. The percentage overlap between two repertoires was calculated by dividing the number of shared unique clonotypes by the size of the smaller repertoire. Three approaches were used to assess repertoire richness: RTK rarefaction, the Chao1 estimator, and Recon v2.1 estimates of unobserved clonotypes. Generation probabilities for all TCRbeta clonotypes obtained by the gDNA method from several donors were computed using OLGA. This is the immuneACCESS table as TCRdb keeps it, with only in-frame sequences that have V and J called. A part of the clones is gone; compared with another copy, unresolved V genes explain less than half, and the rest is unexplained. The D gene and trimming were derived from the DNA, and the V and J assignments and clone size from that table. A total of over 800,000 clones appear in this sample, 80% to 95% of them only once. Under 30% of the sample lies in the top ten.

The CDR3 sequence holds 15 residues, the cysteine and phenylalanine included. The read is trimmed to its CDR3 DNA, 45 bases read in frame from base 1. V sheds 5 bases and J sheds 2 bases, leaving 14 bases between their ends. The germline V gene yields MNHEY for CDR1 and SVGAGI for CDR2. The TCR was taken from a man aged 30-40 years in good health. The sample was naive CD8+ T cells sorted from blood. The meaning of the sample's cell subset or site label: CD45RA+CCR7+. The rearrangement joined TRBV6-5 to TRBJ2-3; too little of a D gene remains to name it. The DNA sequence is TGTGCCAGCAGTCAGAGATCTCGAATCACAGATACGCAGTATTTT. This codes for CASSQRSRITDTQYF.